Shown below are 27 T cell receptor beta chains from a single sample sequenced in a study of blood T cells in healthy people across ages. Alongside a J-beta primer mix, a sample-barcoded 5' primer served in a second PCR lasting about 7 to 12 cycles. One entry per CDR3 protein, called by TCRdb with MiXCR from the 5' RACE reads. Here the sample spans 650,000 to 1,000,000 distinct CDR3 sequences, around 36% being singletons. The sample comprised blood. The receptors were sampled from a young man in good health.

The CDR3 loop reads CASSYPMGLVDRGPNNEQFF. The CDR3 bases are TGTGCCAGCAGTTACCCCATGGGCCTAGTTGACAGGGGCCCTAACAATGAGCAGTTCTTC. This chain joins TRBV6-2 or TRBV6-3 and TRBJ2-1, with 8 bases that match TRBD1. J was trimmed by 5 bases and V by 2 bases; bases with no gene match: 20. The CDR3 contains 20 residues. From germline, CDR1 is MNHEY and CDR2 SVGEGT.

On this clonotype itself: The DNA is left out, because the CDR3 cannot be placed on it with certainty; the CDR3 is given as TCRdb lists it. The chain recombines TRBV21-1 with TRBJ1-3. TRBV21-1 corresponds to a pseudogene. The CDR3 spans 17 amino acids, including both terminal residues. The CDR3 is CASSKERAVGSGNTIYF.

The chain couples TRBV18 to TRBJ2-7; no clear D. The CDR3 length is 13 residues. Trimming removed 2 bases at V and 0 bases at J, with 5 bases between. In germline, CDR1 is KGHSH, CDR2 LQKENI. The CDR3 loop is CASSPFSSYEQYF. The DNA for the CDR3 is TGTGCCAGCTCACCATTTTCCTCCTACGAGCAGTACTTC.

CDR3 coding DNA: TGCAGTGCTCGACGGCCCACAGGGGGAACCTACAATGAGCAGTACTTC. Encoded protein: CSARRPTGGTYNEQYF. The chain joins TRBV20-1 to TRBJ2-7; 8 bases are a match to TRBD1. This CDR3 is built from 16 residues. CDR1 is DFQATT and CDR2 is SNEGSKA in the germline V gene (reference sequence). Trimming at V came to 5 bases and at J to 7 bases, leaving 19 bases not matched to a gene.

This clonotype was counted a few times. V is TRBV11-2 and J is TRBJ1-2, with 8 bases identical to TRBD1. The CDR3 runs to 16 residues. Germline assignment: CDR1 SGHAT and CDR2 FQNNGV. V was pared by 1 base and J by 6 bases, with 10 bases of the junction left unmatched. CDR3 nucleotide sequence: TGTGCCAGCAGCTTAGGGGCAGGGGGCGGAATGGATGGCTACACCTTC. Translating gives CASSLGAGGGMDGYTF.

This clonotype was seen many times. The chain employs TRBV20-1 and TRBJ1-2; maybe TRBD1 (6 bases). CDR3 length equals 11 residues. Germline V gene lookup returns CDR1 DFQATT and CDR2 SNEGSKA (reference sequence). Deletions cut 8 bases from V and 4 bases from J, with 11 bases between. The CDR3 DNA reads TGCAGTCCGGGGGGCGCCTATGGCTACACCTTC. This codes for CSPGGAYGYTF.

Only a few counts were recorded for this clonotype. The chain carries TRBV9 and TRBJ2-2, with TRBD2 matching 10 bases. Germline trimming cut 0 bases from V and 0 bases from J; bases unmatched to any gene: 8. The CDR3 runs to 19 residues. Germline assignment: CDR1 SGDLS and CDR2 YYNGEE. The CDR3 DNA is TGTGCCAGCAGCGTAGCGGCTAGCGGGGGTCACGCGAACACCGGGGAGCTGTTTTTT. Encoded protein: CASSVAASGGHANTGELFF.

This clonotype was seen only once. One base away lies a much larger clone, so this may be a sequencing read error. The chain carries TRBV11-2 and TRBJ2-7; D not resolved. The CDR3 is made up of 14 amino acids. Germline CDR1 and CDR2: SGHAT and FQNNGV. Trimming removed 2 bases at V and 6 bases at J, with 14 bases between. CDR3 sequence (DNA): TGTGCCAGCAGCTTACAACCGGACGTCACCGAGCAGTACTTC. It yields the protein CASSLQPDVTEQYF.

This clonotype was picked up a small number of times. The genes are TRBV7-9 and TRBJ1-1; possibly TRBD1 for D (5 bases). Germline V lookup: CDR1 SEHNR, CDR2 FQNEAQ (reference sequence). V lost 6 bases to trimming and J lost 8 bases, with 10 bases between them. This CDR3 contains 11 residues. The CDR3 protein is CASSPTVEAFF. The CDR3 bases are TGTGCCAGCAGTCCGACAGTGGAAGCTTTCTTT.

The J gene is TRBJ2-1, the V gene TRBV19, with 7 bases identical to TRBD1. The V gene end was trimmed by 3 bases and the J gene end by 5 bases; junction bases not matched to a gene: 7. Per germline, CDR1 LNHDA and CDR2 SQIVND (reference sequence). The CDR3 has 15 amino acids. CDR3 in amino acids: CASSIDREPHNEQFF. The CDR3 nucleotides read TGTGCCAGTAGTATCGACAGGGAGCCACACAATGAGCAGTTCTTC.

There are a few counts of this clonotype. This chain joins TRBV5-6 and TRBJ2-7; D is possibly TRBD1 or TRBD2 (5 bases each). The length of the CDR3 is 15 residues. The germline V gene encodes CDR1 SGHDT and CDR2 YYEEEE. Trimming stripped 4 bases from V and 1 base from J, with 15 bases between. CDR3 bases: TGTGCCAGCAGCCCTAACACAGGACTGTCCTACGAGCAGTACTTC. Protein product: CASSPNTGLSYEQYF.

In its sample, this clonotype was seen a few times. J is TRBJ1-3 and V is TRBV20-1; tentative D call: TRBD1 (5 bases). The V gene's germline CDR1 is DFQATT and CDR2 SNEGSKA (reference sequence). This CDR3 has 13 residues. V lost 4 bases and J lost 0, with 7 bases in between. The CDR3 region is CSATGYSGNTIYF. CDR3 nucleotides: TGCAGTGCTACAGGGTACTCTGGAAACACCATATATTTT.

This clonotype came up a few times. V and J are TRBV7-9 and TRBJ2-5, with D perhaps matching TRBD2 (6 bases). Germline CDR1 SEHNR, CDR2 FQNEAQ (reference sequence). The ends were cut back, 5 bases at V and 1 base at J, with 17 bases in the middle. The CDR3 covers 16 residues. The CDR3 sequence is CASSRGRQTIQETQYF. The CDR3 DNA is TGTGCCAGCAGCCGGGGGAGGCAGACTATCCAAGAGACCCAGTACTTC.

This chain links TRBV5-1 with TRBJ1-2; TRBD1 is a possible D gene (5 bases). V was pared by 5 bases and J by 0 bases, with 14 bases between. Germline-derived CDR1 and CDR2 are SGHRS and YFSETQ. The CDR3 is 15 amino acids. As DNA, the CDR3 is TGCGCCAGCAGTGTGCAGGGAAGAGCTAACTATGGCTACACCTTC. Translating gives CASSVQGRANYGYTF.

Many counts were recorded for this clonotype. CDR3 DNA sequence: TGTGCCAGCAGTTACACCGGGACAAGAGAGACCCAGTACTTC. Translated: CASSYTGTRETQYF. The V call is TRBV12-3 or TRBV12-4, the J call TRBJ2-5; a weak D match, TRBD1 (6 bases). CDR3 length: 14 residues. V lost 4 bases, J lost 4 bases, and 13 bases lay in between.

The CDR3 bases are TGTGCCAGCAGTGCTCCCGGGACGTGGGAGAATGAGCAGTTCTTC. Its protein is CASSAPGTWENEQFF. The chain combines TRBV6-5 with TRBJ2-1, with D perhaps assigned TRBD1 or TRBD2 (5 bases each). Trimming left V 5 bases short and J 7 bases short, with 18 bases between. This CDR3 has 15 amino acids. Germline assignment: CDR1 MNHEY and CDR2 SVGAGI.

The chain recombines TRBV13 with TRBJ1-6; 11 positions agree with TRBD1. The CDR3 is 17 residues long. Per the germline V gene, CDR1 is PRHDT and CDR2 is FYEKMQ (reference sequence). The trim removed 5 bases at V and 14 bases at J, leaving 17 bases unmatched. The CDR3 bases are TGTGCCAGCAGCGCGGGGGGACCCGGACAGGGGGCCTCTTCCCTCCACTTT. As protein: CASSAGGPGQGASSLHF.

This clonotype was detected only a few times. The genes are TRBV27 and TRBJ1-2, with 9 bases identical to TRBD1. This CDR3 spans 16 amino acids. Germline CDR1 MNHEY, CDR2 SMNVEV (reference sequence). Unmatched junction bases numbered 10, after V lost 2 bases and J lost 6 bases. The CDR3 loop is CASSLRGNRGRNGYTF. CDR3 nucleotide sequence: TGTGCCAGCAGTTTACGGGGGAACAGGGGGCGGAATGGCTACACCTTC.

This clonotype has a handful of counts. The chain links TRBV7-2 to TRBJ1-4, with 7 positions matching TRBD1. The germline V gene encodes CDR1 SGHTA and CDR2 FQGNSA. The CDR3 covers 16 residues. The V and J ends lost 5 bases and 3 bases, in that order; junction bases with no gene match: 9. CDR3 protein: CASSPQTGTANEKLFF. CDR3 DNA: TGTGCCAGCAGCCCCCAGACAGGGACGGCTAATGAAAAACTGTTTTTT. Looking up the rest from reference TRBV7-2 and TRBJ1-4 gives the full variable domain: GAGVSQSPSNKVTEKGKDVELRCDPISGHTALYWYRQSLGQGLEFLIYFQGNSAPDKSGLPSDRFSAERTGGSVSTLTIQRTQQEDSAVYLCASSPQTGTANEKLFFGSGTQLSVL.

The chain combines TRBV5-1 with TRBJ2-5; maybe TRBD1 (5 bases). In germline, CDR1 is SGHRS, CDR2 YFSETQ. CDR3 size: 14 residues. Trimming left V 4 bases short and J 5 bases short, with 15 bases between. CDR3 sequence (DNA): TGCGCCAGCAGCGTGATAGGGGCTAGGGAGACCCAGTACTTC. This codes for CASSVIGARETQYF.

As regards this clonotype: This may be a read error, as it is one base from a much larger clone. This chain uses TRBV12-3 or TRBV12-4 with TRBJ2-5; 9 positions agree with TRBD2. This CDR3 has 16 amino acids. The CDR3 DNA sequence: TGTGCCAACAGTTTTTTGGCTAGCGGGGATCAAGAGACCCAGTACTTC. Encoded protein: CANSFLASGDQETQYF.

The rearrangement links TRBV20-1 to TRBJ2-1; 11 bases fit TRBD1. Looked up from germline, CDR1 is DFQATT and CDR2 is SNEGSKA (reference sequence). V was clipped by 3 bases and J by 3 bases; unmatched bases: 7. The CDR3 extends over 16 amino acids. CDR3 sequence (DNA): TGCAGTGCTAGCTTTGGTGGGACAGGGGGCTACAATGAGCAGTTCTTC. Encoded protein: CSASFGGTGGYNEQFF.

This clonotype was counted a few times. This chain uses TRBV5-1 with TRBJ1-1; TRBD1 might be the D (5 bases). V was shortened by 0 bases and J by 0 bases, with 9 bases between the two germline ends. CDR1 SGHRS and CDR2 YFSETQ come from the germline V gene. This CDR3 is built from 15 residues. CDR3 nucleotides: TGCGCCAGCAGCTTGGAAGGCAGGGTGAACACTGAAGCTTTCTTT. As protein: CASSLEGRVNTEAFF. Filled out from reference TRBV5-1 and TRBJ1-1, the complete variable domain reads KAGVTQTPRYLIKTRGQQVTLSCSPISGHRSVSWYQQTPGQGLQFLFEYFSETQRNKGNFPGRFSGRQFSNSRSEMNVSTLELGDSALYLCASSLEGRVNTEAFFGQGTRLTVV.

This clonotype was found once. Being one base from a much bigger clone, this may be a read error. V gene TRBV9 combines with J gene TRBJ2-3, with 12 bases identical to TRBD2. This CDR3 spans 17 amino acids. Germline V CDR1 and CDR2: SGDLS, YYNGEE. V lost 2 bases, J lost 0 bases, and 4 bases stayed unmatched. This chain's CDR3 is CASSVTSGGPSTDTQYF. DNA for the CDR3: TGTGCCAGCAGCGTGACTAGCGGGGGACCCAGCACAGATACGCAGTATTTT.

The V and J genes are TRBV2 and TRBJ1-1, with D possibly being TRBD1 (5 bases). In germline, CDR1 is SNHLY, CDR2 FYNNEI. The CDR3 sequence is 15 residues long. Trimming pared 6 bases from V and 5 bases from J, leaving 19 bases between. CDR3 coding DNA: TGTGCCAGCAGCGGCCTCGGAAGGGGAGGAACTGAAGCTTTCTTT. The encoded protein is CASSGLGRGGTEAFF.

This clonotype was recorded a few times. The genes are TRBV7-2 and TRBJ2-7; 11 bases are a match to TRBD2. This CDR3 has 20 amino acids. Germline values: CDR1 SGHTA, CDR2 FQGNSA. The V gene end was trimmed by 0 bases and the J gene end by 1 base; junction bases not matched to a gene: 14. As DNA, the CDR3 is TGTGCCAGCAGCTTAGCCCTACTAGCGGGGGAAGGTAGAGGGTCCTACGAGCAGTACTTC. Residues: CASSLALLAGEGRGSYEQYF.

The V and J genes are TRBV15 and TRBJ2-7; possibly TRBD2 for D (6 bases). The V gene's germline CDR1 is LNHNV and CDR2 YYDKDF (reference sequence). V was pared by 0 bases and J by 7 bases, with 16 bases between. This CDR3 is 15 amino acids long. CDR3 loop: CATSREGGNYNEQYF. For the CDR3, the DNA is TGTGCCACCAGCAGAGAGGGGGGAAACTACAATGAGCAGTACTTC.